These T cell receptor beta chains were read from a single sample in a study of beta chain features in type 1 diabetes. Method: immunoSEQ multiplex PCR; TCRdb's copy keeps in-frame clones and lacks some. Among about 660,000 clones listed, about 14% were seen once. Sequencing was done on a sample of naive CD4+ T cells from blood. All receptors come from a man between 18 and 35 years old with type 1 diabetes. Each CDR3 is given with its conserved first and last residue. A D gene is named only where the DNA matches it firmly. Size is stated for part of the rows, as once, few or many counts, or as a class when the clone is expanded.

>TRBV14|TRBJ1-2|few|.
CASRQSGGNYGYTF
TGTGCCAGCAGGCAATCGGGGGGTAACTATGGCTACACCTTC
>TRBV30|TRBJ2-5|.|.
CASGPRGTQYF
TGTGCCTCGGGCCCCCGGGGTACCCAGTACTTC
>TRBV5-1|TRBJ2-3|.|.
CASSLSLGGNTDTQYF
TGCGCCAGCAGCTTAAGTCTCGGTGGGAACACAGATACGCAGTATTTT
>TRBV20-1|TRBJ2-5|few|.
CSAARETQYF
TGCAGTGCCGCTCGGGAGACCCAGTACTTC
>TRBV30|TRBJ1-5|.|TRBD1
CAWSEGQGIQPQHF
TGTGCCTGGAGTGAGGGACAGGGGATTCAGCCCCAGCATTTT
>TRBV7-9|TRBJ2-2|.|.
CASSLVGEITGELFF
TGTGCCAGCAGCTTAGTAGGAGAAATCACCGGGGAGCTGTTTTTT
>TRBV2|TRBJ2-7|few|.
CATLEAGDDEQYF
TGTGCCACCCTCGAGGCAGGGGACGACGAGCAGTACTTC
>TRBV30|TRBJ2-2|.|.
CAWSIRDTGELFF
TGTGCCTGGAGCATCAGGGACACCGGGGAGCTGTTTTTT
>TRBV29-1|TRBJ1-1|few|.
CSVGWNTEAFF
TGCAGCGTTGGATGGAACACTGAAGCTTTCTTT
>TRBV6-6|TRBJ2-5|.|.
CASREQGVLETQYF
TGTGCCAGCAGGGAACAGGGAGTCTTGGAGACCCAGTACTTC
>TRBV7-2|TRBJ2-3|few|.
CASSVYTGGTDTQYF
TGTGCCAGCAGCGTGTATACGGGAGGCACAGATACGCAGTATTTT
>TRBV7-9|TRBJ1-5|.|TRBD1
CASSLSGGGFGNQPQHF
TGTGCCAGCAGCTTGTCAGGGGGCGGTTTCGGCAATCAGCCCCAGCATTTT
>TRBV29-1|TRBJ2-3|few|.
CSVVEGSTDTQYF
TGCAGCGTTGTGGAGGGTAGCACAGATACGCAGTATTTT
>TRBV4-2|TRBJ2-5|few|.
CASSQDQGAAGYF
TGTGCCAGCAGCCAAGATCAAGGGGCGGCGGGTTACTTC
>TRBV4-3|TRBJ1-1|few|TRBD1
CASSPRGVGDTEAFF
TGCGCCAGCAGCCCCAGGGGGGTTGGGGACACTGAAGCTTTCTTT
>TRBV5-1|TRBJ2-3|.|TRBD2
CASSLGLAGTTDTQYF
TGCGCCAGCAGCTTGGGGTTAGCGGGAACCACAGATACGCAGTATTTT
>TRBV5-4|TRBJ1-1|few|TRBD1
CASSSTTTGGLAEAFF
TGTGCCAGCAGCTCTACGACGACAGGGGGCTTGGCTGAAGCTTTCTTT
>TRBV7-8|TRBJ1-1|few|.
CASSFPDAEAFF
TGTGCCAGCAGCTTCCCTGATGCTGAAGCTTTCTTT
>TRBV11-2|TRBJ2-3|.|.
CASSSSSAGDTQYF
TGTGCCAGCAGCTCCTCTAGCGCAGGAGATACGCAGTATTTT
>TRBV11-1|TRBJ2-1|.|.
CASSAREYNEQFF
TGTGCCAGCAGCGCCCGGGAGTACAATGAGCAGTTCTTC
>TRBV18|TRBJ1-5|few|.
CASSPGSTGNQPQHF
TGTGCCAGCTCACCGGGATCTACGGGAAATCAGCCCCAGCATTTT
>TRBV9|TRBJ2-1|.|.
CASSVASQNNEQFF
TGTGCCAGCAGCGTAGCCTCGCAAAACAATGAGCAGTTCTTC
>TRBV4-2|TRBJ2-7|.|TRBD2
CASSQGGLPYEQYF
TGTGCCAGCAGCCAAGGGGGACTACCCTACGAGCAGTACTTC
>TRBV4-3|TRBJ2-3|.|TRBD1
CASSRTGTGSTDTQYF
TGCGCCAGCAGCCGAACCGGGACAGGGAGCACAGATACGCAGTATTTT
>TRBV9|TRBJ1-2|few|.
CASSPRALDNYGYTF
TGTGCCAGCAGCCCCCGGGCTCTGGACAACTATGGCTACACCTTC
>TRBV9|TRBJ2-1|few|TRBD2
CASSVWGTPTSGSTEQFF
TGTGCCAGCAGCGTGTGGGGCACCCCGACTAGCGGGAGCACTGAGCAGTTCTTC
>TRBV6-5|TRBJ2-2|few|TRBD1
CASSRQGRTGELFF
TGTGCCAGCAGTCGACAGGGACGGACCGGGGAGCTGTTTTTT
>TRBV30|TRBJ2-1|few|TRBD2
CAWRTGGSYNEQFF
TGTGCCTGGAGGACGGGGGGCTCCTACAATGAGCAGTTCTTC
>TRBV18|TRBJ1-1|few|.
CASSPGGEDTEAFF
TGTGCCAGCTCACCAGGGGGCGAGGACACTGAAGCTTTCTTT
>TRBV28|TRBJ2-7|few|TRBD2
CASSTSGGPSLYEQYF
TGTGCCAGCAGTACCAGCGGGGGGCCCTCTCTATACGAGCAGTACTTC
>TRBV2|TRBJ2-1|.|TRBD2
CASRTSGNLYNEQFF
TGTGCCAGCCGGACTAGCGGAAATCTATACAATGAGCAGTTCTTC
>TRBV5-1|TRBJ2-7|few|.
CASTSAAGISEQYF
TGCGCCAGCACTTCGGCGGCAGGGATCAGCGAGCAGTACTTC
>TRBV4-3|TRBJ2-7|.|.
CASSQVPQSYEQYF
TGCGCCAGCAGCCAAGTTCCCCAAAGCTACGAGCAGTACTTC
>TRBV18|TRBJ1-2|.|.
CASSPRESANYGYTF
TGTGCCAGCTCACCACGTGAGTCGGCTAACTATGGCTACACCTTC
>TRBV27|TRBJ2-5|few|TRBD2
CASSFGSASGSVQYF
TGTGCCAGCAGTTTTGGTAGTGCTAGCGGGAGTGTCCAGTACTTC
>TRBV30|TRBJ2-3|few|.
CAWSVPIPDTQYF
TGTGCCTGGAGTGTACCTATCCCAGATACGCAGTATTTT
>TRBV27|TRBJ1-1|few|TRBD1
CASSLTGGLTEAFF
TGTGCCAGCAGCCTAACAGGGGGGCTCACTGAAGCTTTCTTT
>TRBV18|TRBJ2-5|few|.
CASSPGGGETQYF
TGTGCCAGCTCACCTGGTGGGGGAGAGACCCAGTACTTC
>TRBV28|TRBJ2-1|.|TRBD2
CASIQRGTFYNEQFF
TGTGCCAGCATTCAGCGGGGGACGTTTTACAATGAGCAGTTCTTC
>TRBV25-1|TRBJ2-5|.|.
CASSEYLNSETQYF
TGTGCCAGCAGTGAATACTTGAACTCGGAGACCCAGTACTTC
>TRBV2|TRBJ2-3|.|TRBD2
CASREAGGPDTQYF
TGTGCCAGCAGGGAAGCGGGGGGGCCAGATACGCAGTATTTT
>TRBV18|TRBJ2-4|.|.
CASSPPGFGKNIQYF
TGTGCCAGCTCACCACCGGGGTTCGGCAAAAACATTCAGTACTTC
>TRBV29-1|TRBJ2-7|few|.
CSVDSGGERARYF
TGCAGCGTTGACTCAGGGGGGGAGCGCGCACGGTACTTC
>TRBV7-9|TRBJ2-3|.|.
CASSPGGTTDTQYF
TGTGCCAGCAGCCCGGGGGGCACCACAGATACGCAGTATTTT
>TRBV30|TRBJ1-2|few|TRBD1
CAWSGYRGLIHGYTF
TGTGCCTGGAGTGGATACAGGGGTCTCATTCATGGCTACACCTTC